Each of the 15 T cell receptor beta chains below was sequenced from the same sample in a study of T cells in Graves' hyperthyroidism and ophthalmopathy. Authors of the study amplified TCR beta CDR3 regions from RNA transcripts. The TCR CDR3 first-round RT-PCR relied on the HTBI primer set. TCRdb called the multiplex PCR reads again in MiXCR, with one record for every CDR3 protein. The repertoire holds under 700,000 distinct CDR3 sequences, with 16% as singletons. The sequencing input was blood. Source of these receptors: a woman between 18 and 29 years old with Graves' hyperthyroidism.

The chain employs TRBV11-2 and TRBJ1-5; D gene unclear. The V gene's germline CDR1 is SGHAT and CDR2 FQNNGV. The V gene lost 2 bases and the J gene lost 7 bases, with 6 bases spanning the gap. This CDR3 spans 12 amino acids. The DNA for the CDR3 is TGTGCCAGCAGCTTATCCGAACAGCCCCAGCATTTT. Protein sequence: CASSLSEQPQHF.

This clonotype was observed at least ten times. V usage is TRBV28 and J usage is TRBJ1-1, with 10 bases fitting TRBD1. Germline V gene lookup returns CDR1 MDHEN and CDR2 SYDVKM. The CDR3 has 14 residues. After removal of 8 bases from V and 6 bases from J, the junction contained 9 bases not matched to a gene. CDR3 amino acids: CASHSGTGVSEAFF. The CDR3 DNA sequence: TGTGCCAGCCACTCCGGGACAGGGGTGTCTGAAGCTTTCTTT.

This clonotype came up a few times. The V and J genes are TRBV2 and TRBJ2-1; 14 bases line up with TRBD2. CDR3 length: 20 amino acids. V was pared by 4 bases and J by 4 bases, with 15 bases of the junction left unmatched. Per germline, CDR1 SNHLY and CDR2 FYNNEI. The CDR3: CASSGGWALTSGGDYNEQFF. For the CDR3, the DNA is TGTGCCAGCAGTGGGGGGTGGGCTTTGACTAGCGGGGGGGATTACAATGAGCAGTTCTTC.

This clonotype was seen ten or more times. The chain recombines TRBV28 with TRBJ2-5; 11 bases agree with TRBD2. This CDR3 is 16 amino acids long. V shed 2 bases and J 4 bases; nucleotides not matched to a gene: 6. Per germline, CDR1 MDHEN and CDR2 SYDVKM. The DNA of the CDR3 is TGTGCCAGCAGTTTAGGTAGCGGGAGGGCCCGAGAGACCCAGTACTTC. This translates into CASSLGSGRARETQYF.

The sample holds many counts of this clonotype. This rearrangement joins TRBV27 to TRBJ2-3, with 7 bases lining up with TRBD2. In germline, CDR1 is MNHEY, CDR2 SMNVEV (reference sequence). This CDR3 has 15 amino acids. V lost 5 bases and J lost 4; bases outside the gene matches: 9. CDR3 sequence (DNA): TGTGCCAGCAGTCCACAGCGGGGACTATCAGATACGCAGTATTTT. It is translated as CASSPQRGLSDTQYF.

The CDR3 DNA is TGTGCCAGCAGCCAACTCAATCAGCCCCAGCATTTT. This sequence encodes CASSQLNQPQHF. The chain carries TRBV7-9 and TRBJ1-5; no reliable D call. This CDR3 region has 12 residues. The germline gives CDR1 SEHNR, CDR2 FQNEAQ (reference sequence). Trimming left V 5 bases short and J 3 bases short, with 5 bases between.

This clonotype has ten or more counts. CDR3 in DNA: TGTGCCAGCAGTTTTACGGGACAGGGACTCTACGAGCAGTACTTC. It encodes CASSFTGQGLYEQYF. This rearrangement joins TRBV28 to TRBJ2-7, with 9 bases that match TRBD1. The germline V gene encodes CDR1 MDHEN and CDR2 SYDVKM. CDR3 length equals 15 residues. The trim removed 3 bases at V and 3 bases at J, leaving 6 bases unmatched.

This clonotype was found once. In this CDR3 the conserved last residue, phenylalanine or tryptophan, is missing, so a read error is likely. V is TRBV10-3 and J is TRBJ2-7, with TRBD1 matching 12 bases. J was trimmed by 7 bases and V by 8 bases; bases with no gene match: 9. Germline V CDR1 and CDR2: ENHRY, SYGVKD. This CDR3 region has 14 residues. The CDR3 protein is CAIGPGQGAWEQYL. In DNA, the CDR3 is TGTGCCATCGGGCCGGGACAGGGGGCGTGGGAGCAGTACCTC.

The genes are TRBV6-1 and TRBJ2-1; the match to TRBD1 covers 9 bases. Germline V CDR1 and CDR2: MNHNS, SASEGT. V lost 4 bases, J lost 5 bases, and 0 bases stayed unmatched. The CDR3 covers 13 residues. The CDR3 here is CASSGQGDNEQFF. The DNA for the CDR3 is TGTGCCAGCAGTGGACAGGGGGACAATGAGCAGTTCTTC.

The DNA for the CDR3 is TGTGCCAGCAGGGTCCAGGGATCCTACGAGCAGTACTTC. Protein sequence: CASRVQGSYEQYF. This chain links TRBV6-2 or TRBV6-3 with TRBJ2-7, with D possibly matching TRBD1 (5 bases). CDR3 length: 13 residues. Germline values: CDR1 MNHEY, CDR2 SVGEGT. Trimming took 6 bases from V and 1 from J, leaving 10 bases between them.

Only a few counts were recorded for this clonotype. The V gene is TRBV3-1, the J gene TRBJ1-1; 9 nucleotides match TRBD1. V was clipped by 4 bases and J by 4 bases; unmatched bases: 7. Germline V gives CDR1 LGHDT, CDR2 YNNKEL (reference sequence). The CDR3 extends over 15 amino acids. CDR3: CASSPHATGGTEAFF. In DNA form, the CDR3 reads TGTGCCAGCAGCCCCCATGCGACAGGGGGCACTGAAGCTTTCTTT.

This clonotype was detected a few times. J is TRBJ2-4 and V is TRBV18, with a tentative D call TRBD1 (5 bases). Germline loops: CDR1 KGHSH, CDR2 LQKENI. This CDR3 region has 16 residues. V was trimmed by 2 bases and J by 1 base, leaving 12 bases between them. CDR3 sequence reads: CASSPKQAIAKNIQYF. The DNA for the CDR3 is TGTGCCAGCTCACCAAAACAGGCTATCGCCAAAAACATTCAGTACTTC. The entire variable domain, with the rest obtained from reference TRBV18 and TRBJ2-4, is as follows: NAGVMQNPRHLVRRRGQEARLRCSPMKGHSHVYWYRQLPEEGLKFMVYLQKENIIDESGMPKERFSAEFPKEGPSILRIQQVVRGDSAAYFCASSPKQAIAKNIQYFGAGTRLSVL.

This clonotype came up many times. CDR3 sequence (DNA): TGTGCCAGTCTGCCGCGGGCAGGGCAGCCCCAGCATTTT. This translates into CASLPRAGQPQHF. The chain combines TRBV6-2 or TRBV6-3 with TRBJ1-5; weak D call: TRBD1 (5 bases). The V gene's germline CDR1 is MNHEY and CDR2 SVGEGT. The CDR3 contains 13 residues. Trimming cost V 9 bases and J 7 bases, with 16 bases left between them.

There are many counts of this clonotype. The CDR3 reads CASSSFPGREGEQYF. CDR3 coding DNA: TGCGCCAGCAGCTCCTTCCCGGGGCGGGAGGGCGAGCAGTACTTC. V gene TRBV5-1 combines with J gene TRBJ2-7; 9 bases match TRBD2. The junction had 10 bases not matched to a gene; V was cut back by 3 bases and J by 6 bases. CDR1 and CDR2 (germline): SGHRS, YFSETQ. This CDR3 comprises 15 residues.

This clonotype was observed at least ten times. J is TRBJ2-2 and V is TRBV11-2; 7 bases are a match to TRBD2. This CDR3 has 17 amino acids. V trimming: 1 base; J trimming: 1 base; junction bases outside the gene matches: 6. The germline gives CDR1 SGHAT, CDR2 FQNNGV. Here the CDR3 DNA reads TGTGCCAGCAGCTTAGTTGTTAGCGGGCTGAACACCGGGGAGCTGTTTTTT. It specifies CASSLVVSGLNTGELFF.